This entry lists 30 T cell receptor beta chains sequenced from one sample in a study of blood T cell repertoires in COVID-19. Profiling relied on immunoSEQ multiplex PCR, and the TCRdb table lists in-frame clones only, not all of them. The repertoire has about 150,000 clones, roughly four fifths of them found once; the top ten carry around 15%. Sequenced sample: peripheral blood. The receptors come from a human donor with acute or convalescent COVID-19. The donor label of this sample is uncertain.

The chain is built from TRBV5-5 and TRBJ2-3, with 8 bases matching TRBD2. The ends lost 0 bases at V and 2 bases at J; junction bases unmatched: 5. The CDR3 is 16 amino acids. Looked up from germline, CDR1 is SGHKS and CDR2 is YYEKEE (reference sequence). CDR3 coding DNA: TGTGCCAGCAGCTTGGCGGGAGGGGCCTTCACAGATACGCAGTATTTT. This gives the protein CASSLAGGAFTDTQYF.

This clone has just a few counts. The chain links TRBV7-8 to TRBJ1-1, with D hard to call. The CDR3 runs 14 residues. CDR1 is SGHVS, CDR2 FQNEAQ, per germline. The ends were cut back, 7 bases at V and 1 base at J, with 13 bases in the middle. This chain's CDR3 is CASTPTRENTEAFF. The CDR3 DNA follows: TGTGCCAGCACCCCGACGAGGGAGAACACTGAAGCTTTCTTT.

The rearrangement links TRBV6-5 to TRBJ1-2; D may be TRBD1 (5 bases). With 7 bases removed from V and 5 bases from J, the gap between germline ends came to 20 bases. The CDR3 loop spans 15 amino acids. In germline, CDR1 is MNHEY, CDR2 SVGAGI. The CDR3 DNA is TGTGCCAGCACCCGATCAGACAGTGGGACTTATGGCTACACCTTC. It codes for CASTRSDSGTYGYTF.

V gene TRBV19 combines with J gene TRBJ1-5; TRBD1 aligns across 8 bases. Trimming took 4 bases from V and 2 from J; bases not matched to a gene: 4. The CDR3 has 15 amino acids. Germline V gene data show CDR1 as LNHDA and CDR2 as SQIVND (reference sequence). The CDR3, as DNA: TGTGCCAGTAGTACCCAGGGGGCGCGCAATCAGCCCCAGCATTTT. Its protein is CASSTQGARNQPQHF.

The CDR3 sequence: CAGIPGSGYGYTF. The DNA for the CDR3 is TGTGCCGGAATCCCGGGATCCGGGTATGGCTACACCTTC. V and J are TRBV2 and TRBJ1-2, with D unclear. The CDR3 has 13 residues. Germline V gene sequence: CDR1 SNHLY, CDR2 FYNNEI. Trimming pared 11 bases from V and 5 bases from J, leaving 18 bases between.

The CDR3 DNA reads TGCAGTGCTACCCGGGGGGAGACCCAGTACTTC. Protein sequence: CSATRGETQYF. The genes are TRBV20-1 and TRBJ2-5; a possible D gene is TRBD2 (6 bases). The length of the CDR3 is 11 residues. CDR1 is DFQATT and CDR2 is SNEGSKA in the germline V gene (reference sequence). Between the trimmed V and J ends, which lost 4 bases and 5 bases, there was a span of 8 bases.

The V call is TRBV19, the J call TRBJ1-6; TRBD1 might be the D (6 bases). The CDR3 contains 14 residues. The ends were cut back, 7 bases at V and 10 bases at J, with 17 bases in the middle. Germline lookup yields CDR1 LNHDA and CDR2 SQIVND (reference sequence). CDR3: CASKSQGFGSPLHF. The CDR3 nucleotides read TGTGCCAGTAAATCACAGGGCTTCGGGTCACCCCTCCACTTT.

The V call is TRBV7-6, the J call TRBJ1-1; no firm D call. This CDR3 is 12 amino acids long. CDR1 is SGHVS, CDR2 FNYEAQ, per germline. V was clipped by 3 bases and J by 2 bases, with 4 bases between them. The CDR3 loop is CASSFYNTEAFF. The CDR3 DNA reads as TGTGCCAGCAGCTTCTACAACACTGAAGCTTTCTTT.

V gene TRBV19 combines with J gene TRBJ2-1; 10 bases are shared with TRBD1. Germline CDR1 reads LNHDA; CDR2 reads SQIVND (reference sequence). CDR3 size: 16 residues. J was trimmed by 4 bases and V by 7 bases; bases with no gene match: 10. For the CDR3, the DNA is TGTGCCAGTACCTCAGCCGGGACAGGGGCGTACAATGAGCAGTTCTTC. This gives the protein CASTSAGTGAYNEQFF.

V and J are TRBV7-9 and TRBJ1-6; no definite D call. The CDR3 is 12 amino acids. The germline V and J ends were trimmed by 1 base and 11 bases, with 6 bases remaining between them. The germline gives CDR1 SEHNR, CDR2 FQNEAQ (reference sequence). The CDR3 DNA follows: TGTGCCAGCAGCTTAGACGGTACACCCCTCCACTTT. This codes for CASSLDGTPLHF.

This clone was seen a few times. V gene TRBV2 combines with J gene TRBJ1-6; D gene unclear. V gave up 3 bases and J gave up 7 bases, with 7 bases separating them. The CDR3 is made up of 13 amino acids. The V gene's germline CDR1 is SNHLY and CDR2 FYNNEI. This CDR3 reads CASSDIRNSPLHF. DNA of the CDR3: TGTGCCAGCAGTGATATCAGAAATTCACCCCTCCACTTT.

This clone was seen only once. The CDR3 DNA sequence: TGTGCCACCAGCCAAGGGGCTTACAATGAGCAGTTCTTC. This gives the protein CATSQGAYNEQFF. V gene TRBV15 combines with J gene TRBJ2-1; maybe TRBD1 (5 bases). Germline V gives CDR1 LNHNV, CDR2 YYDKDF (reference sequence). This CDR3 is 13 amino acids long. Trimming took 5 bases from V and 4 from J, leaving 9 bases between them.

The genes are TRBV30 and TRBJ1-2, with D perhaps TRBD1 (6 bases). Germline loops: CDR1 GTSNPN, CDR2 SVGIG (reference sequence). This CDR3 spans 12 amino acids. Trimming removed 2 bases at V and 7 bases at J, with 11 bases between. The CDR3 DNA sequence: TGTGCCTGGAGTCAACAGGGTTTTGGCTACACCTTC. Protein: CAWSQQGFGYTF. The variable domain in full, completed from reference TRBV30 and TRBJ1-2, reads SQTIHQWPATLVQPVGSPLSLECTVEGTSNPNLYWYRQAAGRGLQLLFYSVGIGQISSEVPQNLSASRPQDRQFILSSKKLLLSDSGFYLCAWSQQGFGYTFGSGTRLTVV.

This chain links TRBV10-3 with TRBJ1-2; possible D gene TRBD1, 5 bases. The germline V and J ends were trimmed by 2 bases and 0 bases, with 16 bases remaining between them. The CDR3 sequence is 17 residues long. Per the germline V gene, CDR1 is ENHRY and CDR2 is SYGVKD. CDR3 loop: CAISEGPGGATNYGYTF. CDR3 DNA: TGTGCCATCAGTGAGGGGCCCGGAGGGGCAACTAACTATGGCTACACCTTC.

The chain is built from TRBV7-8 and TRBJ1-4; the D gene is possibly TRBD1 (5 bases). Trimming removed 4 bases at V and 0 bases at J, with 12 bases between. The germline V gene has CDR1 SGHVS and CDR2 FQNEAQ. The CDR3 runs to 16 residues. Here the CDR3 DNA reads TGTGCCAGCAGCTCTGGGCGGGGGGCAACTAATGAAAAACTGTTTTTT. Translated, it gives CASSSGRGATNEKLFF.

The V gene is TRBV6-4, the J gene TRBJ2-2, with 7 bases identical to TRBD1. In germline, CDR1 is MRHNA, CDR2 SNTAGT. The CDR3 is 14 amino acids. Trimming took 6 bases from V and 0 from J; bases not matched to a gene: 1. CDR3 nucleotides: TGTGCCAGCAGACAGGGGCCGAACACCGGGGAGCTGTTTTTT. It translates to CASRQGPNTGELFF.

Written as DNA, the CDR3 is TGCGCCAGCAGCCGCGGTATTAACTATGGCTACACCTTC. This encodes CASSRGINYGYTF. The chain combines TRBV4-1 with TRBJ1-2, with D unclear. Germline V gives CDR1 MGHRA, CDR2 YSYEKL. The CDR3 sequence is 13 residues long. The germline V and J ends were trimmed by 4 bases and 1 base, with 7 bases remaining between them.

CDR3 DNA sequence: TGTGCCAGCAGCCCGGGACAGTCAAGGGGCGAGACCCAGTACTTC. Translated, it gives CASSPGQSRGETQYF. The rearrangement uses TRBV3-1 (or the pseudogene TRBV3-2) and TRBJ2-5; 7 nucleotides align to TRBD1. Germline CDR1 is LGHDT and CDR2 is YNNKEL (reference sequence). The trim removed 4 bases at V and 5 bases at J, leaving 10 bases unmatched. There are 15 residues in the CDR3.

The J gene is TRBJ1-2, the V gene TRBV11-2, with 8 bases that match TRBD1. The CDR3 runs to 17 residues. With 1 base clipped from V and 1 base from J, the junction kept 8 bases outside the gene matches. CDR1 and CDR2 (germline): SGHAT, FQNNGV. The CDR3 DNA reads TGTGCCAGCAGCTTAGGCACCGGGACAGGCCTTAACTATGGCTACACCTTC. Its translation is CASSLGTGTGLNYGYTF.

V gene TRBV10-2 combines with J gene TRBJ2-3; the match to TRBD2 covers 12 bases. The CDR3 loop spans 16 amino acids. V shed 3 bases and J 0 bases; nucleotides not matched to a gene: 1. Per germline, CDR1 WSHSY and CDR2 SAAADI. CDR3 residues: CASSDTSGGSTDTQYF. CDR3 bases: TGCGCCAGCAGTGATACTAGCGGGGGGAGCACAGATACGCAGTATTTT.

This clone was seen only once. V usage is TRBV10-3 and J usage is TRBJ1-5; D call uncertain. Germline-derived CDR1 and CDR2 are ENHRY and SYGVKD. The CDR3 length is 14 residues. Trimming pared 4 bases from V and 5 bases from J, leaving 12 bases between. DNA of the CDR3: TGTGCCATCAGTGGGCAGGCGAGTGATCAGCCCCAGCATTTT. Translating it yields CAISGQASDQPQHF.

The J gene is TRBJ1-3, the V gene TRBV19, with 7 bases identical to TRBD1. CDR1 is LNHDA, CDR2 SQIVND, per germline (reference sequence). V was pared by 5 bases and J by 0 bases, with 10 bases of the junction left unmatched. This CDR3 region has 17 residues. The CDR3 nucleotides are TGTGCCAGTAGTTTACAGGGGATTCATCACTCTGGAAACACCATATATTTT. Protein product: CASSLQGIHHSGNTIYF. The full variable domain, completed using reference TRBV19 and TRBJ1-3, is DGGITQSPKYLFRKEGQNVTLSCEQNLNHDAMYWYRQDPGQGLRLIYYSQIVNDFQKGDIAEGYSVSREKKESFPLTVTSAQKNPTAFYLCASSLQGIHHSGNTIYFGEGSWLTVV.

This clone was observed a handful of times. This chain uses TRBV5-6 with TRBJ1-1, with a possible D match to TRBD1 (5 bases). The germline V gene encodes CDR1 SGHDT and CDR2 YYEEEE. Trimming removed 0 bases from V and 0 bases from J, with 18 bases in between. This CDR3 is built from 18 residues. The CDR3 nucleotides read TGTGCCAGCAGCTTGGGTCTCGTTGGACATACAGTGAACACTGAAGCTTTCTTT. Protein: CASSLGLVGHTVNTEAFF.

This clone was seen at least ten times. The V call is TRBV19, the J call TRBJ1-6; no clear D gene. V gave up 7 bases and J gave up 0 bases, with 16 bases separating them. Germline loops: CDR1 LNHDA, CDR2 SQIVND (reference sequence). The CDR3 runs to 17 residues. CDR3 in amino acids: CASKATHLSSYNSPLHF. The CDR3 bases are TGTGCCAGTAAAGCGACCCACCTGAGCTCCTATAATTCACCCCTCCACTTT.

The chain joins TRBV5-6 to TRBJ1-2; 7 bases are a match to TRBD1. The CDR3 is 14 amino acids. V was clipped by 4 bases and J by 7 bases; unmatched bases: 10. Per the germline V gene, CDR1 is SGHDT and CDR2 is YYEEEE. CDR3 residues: CASSPGIGGSGYTF. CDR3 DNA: TGTGCCAGCAGCCCGGGAATAGGGGGCAGTGGCTACACCTTC.

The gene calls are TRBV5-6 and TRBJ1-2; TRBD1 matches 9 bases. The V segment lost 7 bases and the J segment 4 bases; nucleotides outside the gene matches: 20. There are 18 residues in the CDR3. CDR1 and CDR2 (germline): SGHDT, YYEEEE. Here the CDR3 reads CASPLGPNRGRLGYGYTF. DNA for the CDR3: TGTGCCAGCCCCTTGGGGCCCAACAGGGGGCGCTTGGGCTATGGCTACACCTTC. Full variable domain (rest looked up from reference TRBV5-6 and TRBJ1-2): DAGVTQSPTHLIKTRGQQVTLRCSPKSGHDTVSWYQQALGQGPQFIFQYYEEEERQRGNFPDRFSGHQFPNYSSELNVNALLLGDSALYLCASPLGPNRGRLGYGYTFGSGTRLTVV.

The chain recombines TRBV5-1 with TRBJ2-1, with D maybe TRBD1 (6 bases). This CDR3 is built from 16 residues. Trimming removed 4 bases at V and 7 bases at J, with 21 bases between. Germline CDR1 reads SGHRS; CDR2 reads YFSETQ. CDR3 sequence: CASSQLGGQGGNEQFF. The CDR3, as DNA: TGCGCCAGCAGCCAATTGGGCGGGCAAGGGGGAAATGAGCAGTTCTTC.

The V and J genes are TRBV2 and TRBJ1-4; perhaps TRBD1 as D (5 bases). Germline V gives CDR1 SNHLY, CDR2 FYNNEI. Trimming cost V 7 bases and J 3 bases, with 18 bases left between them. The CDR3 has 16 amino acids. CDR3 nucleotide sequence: TGTGCCAGCACCCGCTTGAGCGGGGGATCTAATGAAAAACTGTTTTTT. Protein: CASTRLSGGSNEKLFF.

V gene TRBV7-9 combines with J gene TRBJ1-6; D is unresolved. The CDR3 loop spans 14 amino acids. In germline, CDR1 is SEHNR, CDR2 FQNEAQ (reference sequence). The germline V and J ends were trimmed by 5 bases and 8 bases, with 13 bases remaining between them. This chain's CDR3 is CASSNRESYSPLHF. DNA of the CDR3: TGTGCCAGCAGCAACCGGGAGTCATATTCACCCCTCCACTTT.

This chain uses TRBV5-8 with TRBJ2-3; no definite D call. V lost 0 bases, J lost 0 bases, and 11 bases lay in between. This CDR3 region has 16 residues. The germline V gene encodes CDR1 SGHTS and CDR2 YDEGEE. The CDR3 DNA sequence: TGTGCCAGCAGCTTGGGAAGGAGCCCTAGCACAGATACGCAGTATTTT. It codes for CASSLGRSPSTDTQYF.